A single sample gave rise to the 9 T cell receptor beta chains below, sequenced in a study of OX40 agonist ivuxolimab in advanced cancers. Library generation was performed with the immunoSEQ multiplex PCR assay. Imported from immuneACCESS, the table was reduced by TCRdb to in-frame sequences with V and J called. These copies leave out some clones; in studies compared against another copy, an unresolved V gene accounts for under half, and the cause of the remainder is not known. Here the sample has tens of thousands of clones; about 83% occur a single time. Roughly 19% of the sample goes to the ten largest clones. Specimen: CD4+ or CD8+ T cells sorted from blood, collected in a trial of the OX40 agonist ivuxolimab. The source is an adult with an advanced solid tumor such as melanoma, head and neck, liver or kidney cancer.

The rearrangement joins TRBV4-2 to TRBJ1-6; D remains ambiguous. CDR1 and CDR2 (germline): LGHNA, YNFKEQ. Deletions cut 0 bases from V and 10 bases from J, with 7 bases between. The CDR3 has 13 residues. CDR3 DNA: TGTGCCAGCAGCCAAGATCTGAGCTCACCCCTCCACTTT. Residues: CASSQDLSSPLHF.

CDR3 amino acids: CASSPTGTDTQYF. CDR3 DNA sequence: TGCGCCAGCAGTCCGACAGGGACAGATACGCAGTATTTT. The chain is built from TRBV4-1 and TRBJ2-3; 7 bases match TRBD1. Trimming took 6 bases from V and 3 from J; bases not matched to a gene: 3. This CDR3 spans 13 amino acids. Germline CDR1 MGHRA, CDR2 YSYEKL.

The J gene is TRBJ2-7, the V gene TRBV9; D may be TRBD2 (5 bases). Germline values: CDR1 SGDLS, CDR2 YYNGEE. V was trimmed by 0 bases and J by 3 bases, leaving 10 bases between them. The CDR3 length is 14 residues. The CDR3: CASSVGGRGYEQYF. In nucleotides, the CDR3 is TGTGCCAGCAGCGTAGGCGGACGGGGCTACGAGCAGTACTTC.

The chain has TRBV4-1 and TRBJ1-4; 7 bases align to TRBD1. The CDR3 extends over 17 amino acids. Germline values: CDR1 MGHRA, CDR2 YSYEKL. With V trimmed by 2 bases and J by 2 bases, 8 bases remained unmatched. The CDR3 bases are TGCGCCAGCAGCCAATCGACAGGGATGTTGACTAATGAAAAACTGTTTTTT. Amino acid sequence: CASSQSTGMLTNEKLFF.

As DNA, the CDR3 is TGTGCCAGCAGTTTAAACAGTCAGTCCGACGAGCAGTACTTC. This gives the protein CASSLNSQSDEQYF. The chain combines TRBV28 with TRBJ2-5; D is unresolved. The J call is in doubt because the DNA end fits TRBJ2-7 better. Germline V gene lookup returns CDR1 MDHEN and CDR2 SYDVKM. CDR3 length: 14 residues.

The chain combines TRBV5-4 with TRBJ2-1; TRBD1 agrees at 7 bases. V gave up 7 bases and J gave up 9 bases; unmatched junction bases: 10. Germline lookup yields CDR1 SGHNT and CDR2 YYREEE (reference sequence). The CDR3 runs 13 residues. The CDR3 is CASEDRPGGEQFF. The CDR3 nucleotides are TGTGCCAGCGAGGACAGGCCTGGCGGTGAGCAGTTCTTC.

The chain links TRBV19 to TRBJ1-1; no definite D call. Trimming pared 3 bases from V and 6 bases from J, leaving 17 bases between. Germline V gene sequence: CDR1 LNHDA, CDR2 SQIVND (reference sequence). The CDR3 is 15 amino acids. This CDR3 reads CASSMALASKAEAFF. CDR3 coding DNA: TGTGCCAGTAGTATGGCTCTCGCGAGTAAGGCTGAAGCTTTCTTT. Looking up the rest from reference TRBV19 and TRBJ1-1 gives the full variable domain: DGGITQSPKYLFRKEGQNVTLSCEQNLNHDAMYWYRQDPGQGLRLIYYSQIVNDFQKGDIAEGYSVSREKKESFPLTVTSAQKNPTAFYLCASSMALASKAEAFFGQGTRLTVV.

The rearrangement joins TRBV7-6 to TRBJ2-7; 7 bases align to TRBD2. CDR3 length: 15 amino acids. Germline CDR1 is SGHVS and CDR2 is FNYEAQ. V shed 4 bases, J shed 2 bases, and the junction held 8 bases outside the gene matches. The CDR3 DNA follows: TGTGCCAGCAGCTCCCGGGGGGACGGGACCTACGAGCAGTACTTC. Translation gives CASSSRGDGTYEQYF. Complete variable domain (other parts from reference TRBV7-6 and TRBJ2-7): GAGVSQSPRYKVTKRGQDVALRCDPISGHVSLYWYRQALGQGPEFLTYFNYEAQQDKSGLPNDRFSAERPEGSISTLTIQRTEQRDSAMYRCASSSRGDGTYEQYFGPGTRLTVT.

The chain employs TRBV7-9 and TRBJ1-6, with TRBD1 as a possible D gene (5 bases). The CDR3 runs 13 residues. Germline-derived CDR1 and CDR2 are SEHNR and FQNEAQ (reference sequence). V gave up 5 bases and J gave up 14 bases, with 16 bases separating them. CDR3 sequence reads: CASSPWDLPTLHF. DNA of the CDR3: TGTGCCAGCAGCCCCTGGGACCTGCCAACCCTCCACTTT.